This entry is about one T cell receptor (beta chain). Its antigen is currently unknown. As the method of synthesis, 5'RACE template switching with UMIs yielded TCR beta cDNA. TCRdb reprocessed the 5' RACE reads, keeping one entry per CDR3 protein, no DNA. This sample's table has 400,000 to 550,000 distinct CDR3 sequences. The data were obtained in a study of T cells expressing NK-cell markers. Whole-study results and caveats: Six donors had dominant NKG2C+ clonotypes that comprised about 1.0-7.5% of their CD8+ T cells.

The CDR3 has 15 amino acids. Germline V gene lookup returns CDR1 MGHDK and CDR2 SYGVNS. This receptor was taken from a woman between 18 and 75 years old in good health. The specimen sequenced was blood T cells: a sorted CD56 or NKG2C T cell subset, CD4+ or CD8+ T cells, or bulk PBMC T cells (not recorded which). The chain uses TRBV25-1 and TRBJ1-1. This CDR3 is CASSESYSGNTEAFF.